This T cell receptor (beta chain) is drawn from a study of cytomegalovirus exposure and HLA in healthy donors. With 0 bases removed from V and 0 bases from J, the gap between germline ends came to 11 bases. The CDR3 runs to 16 residues. Germline V CDR1 and CDR2: SGHNT, YYREEE (reference sequence). Concerning this clone itself: As yet, its antigen is unknown.

Assay: immunoSEQ multiplex PCR; the TCRdb copy retains only in-frame clones and omits some. Of approximately 170,000 clones listed, about four fifths are singletons. The study, taken as a whole, reports: The study designated 150 or so TCR beta chains cytomegalovirus-associated. There were three CMV-associated chains whose specificity for CMV antigens was confirmed in vitro.

The chain carries TRBV5-4 and TRBJ2-3; the D is unclear. Sequenced material: PBMCs. The receptor was isolated from a man younger than 40 in good health and CMV-seropositive. The CDR3 protein is CASSLGQERSTDTQYF. The DNA for the CDR3 is TGTGCCAGCAGCTTGGGTCAGGAAAGAAGCACAGATACGCAGTATTTT.